Sequencing of this TCR beta chain was carried out in a study of regulatory T cells in long-lasting Graves disease. In the study overall: Graves' patients who were just diagnosed had used antithyroid drugs for under 3 months.

In building TCR beta libraries, iRepertoire HTBI primers were used together with Arm-PCR of CDR3 regions. MiXCR was run by TCRdb on the multiplex PCR reads, yielding one entry per CDR3 protein. The sample has under 300,000 distinct CDR3 sequences, 20% to 25% seen once; the top ten hold approximately 15%. Time point specified: newly diagnosed GD, antithyroid drugs for less than 3 months. PBMC RNA was the source of the TCR library. Enrollment of patients was through an endocrinology department in Xi'an, China. The collection involved drawing roughly 9 milliliters of peripheral blood into EDTA tubes. The clonotype originates from a female donor with Graves disease. The sequencing used peripheral blood mononuclear cells (PBMCs), collected at new diagnosis, from a patient treated with antithyroid drugs.

DNA for the CDR3: TGCGCCAGCAGCTTGGTTAGCGGGAGGGCCTACGAGCAGTACTTC. Translated, it gives CASSLVSGRAYEQYF. The chain is built from TRBV5-1 and TRBJ2-7, with 11 bases aligning to TRBD2. The CDR3 extends over 15 amino acids. The ends lost 0 bases at V and 2 bases at J; junction bases unmatched: 1. Germline V gene data show CDR1 as SGHRS and CDR2 as YFSETQ.